These T cell receptor beta chains were read from a single sample in a study of T-cell memory formation after mild COVID-19. Using its own MiXCR run on the 5' RACE reads, TCRdb lists one record per CDR3 protein. The table has fewer than 450,000 distinct CDR3 sequences, roughly 24% seen once. Sequenced material: PBMCs or a T cell subset sorted from them (not recorded which). Receptors were obtained from an adult woman who had mild COVID-19 (a few samples of this study predate the infection). Cell type and time point are not known. CDR3s leave out the opening cysteine and the closing phenylalanine or tryptophan. Fields, in order: CDR3 protein, J gene, V gene.

ASSHTTGAGELF | TRBJ2-2 | TRBV4-1
ASTGLSGGTQY | TRBJ2-3 | TRBV7-9
ASSVEGGSSEAF | TRBJ1-1 | TRBV9
ASSSSGGVTDTQY | TRBJ2-3 | TRBV11-2
ASSEWGPQETQY | TRBJ2-5 | TRBV2
ASSLVTGPNTEAF | TRBJ1-1 | TRBV12-3/TRBV12-4
ASSLQGTSTDTQY | TRBJ2-3 | TRBV12-3/TRBV12-4
SAQEPGDTEAF | TRBJ1-1 | TRBV20-1
ASSGQGKWDGYT | TRBJ1-2 | TRBV2
ASSLSHYNEQF | TRBJ2-1 | TRBV27
ASSVGWNEKLF | TRBJ1-4 | TRBV9
ASSESGTSGRALYNEQF | TRBJ2-1 | TRBV18
ASSLIIVGGKATNEKLF | TRBJ1-4 | TRBV7-9
ASSGGTSGNLGEQF | TRBJ2-1 | TRBV5-1
ASSLALQGNQPQH | TRBJ1-5 | TRBV12-3/TRBV12-4
ASNTGREPQH | TRBJ1-5 | TRBV12-3/TRBV12-4
ASSGQNTGELF | TRBJ2-2 | TRBV5-1